This is a list of T cell receptor beta chains from one sample in a study of blood T cell repertoires in COVID-19. Profiling relied on immunoSEQ multiplex PCR, and the TCRdb table lists in-frame clones only, not all of them. The repertoire holds about 260,000 clones, with under 90% as singletons. Sequenced input: PBMCs or T cells enriched from blood (not recorded which). Receptors were obtained from a man under 40 with acute COVID-19. Both conserved end residues are part of each CDR3. A D gene is named only where the DNA matches it firmly.

TRBJ1-5	TRBV18	15	TRBD1	TGTGCCAGCTCAAGTCAGGGGGCAAGCAATCAGCCCCAGCATTTT	CASSSQGASNQPQHF
TRBJ1-4	TRBV19	14	TRBD1	TGTGCCAGTAGCCCCGGGACAGACCTTGAAAAACTGTTTTTT	CASSPGTDLEKLFF
TRBJ2-6	TRBV12-5	15	-	TGTGCTAGTGGTTTGGTTGCAGCGGGGGCCAACGTCCTGACTTTC	CASGLVAAGANVLTF
TRBJ1-5	TRBV7-6	16	-	TGTGCCAGCAGCTTAGATCGGGCCAGGGCTAGTCAGCCCCAGCATTTT	CASSLDRARASQPQHF
TRBJ1-2	TRBV27	14	-	TGTGCCAGCAGTCGAGCGGGTAGTAACTATGGCTACACCTTC	CASSRAGSNYGYTF
TRBJ2-5	TRBV19	15	TRBD2	TGTGCCAGTAGTTCCCCAGGGAGGGTTCCAGAGACCCAGTACTTC	CASSSPGRVPETQYF
TRBJ2-3	TRBV9	16	-	TGTGCCAGCAGCGTAGTGGAGGGGGCGCGAACAGATACGCAGTATTTT	CASSVVEGARTDTQYF
TRBJ2-2	TRBV18	15	TRBD1	TGTGCCAGCTCTCCCGACAGGGGGAACACCGGGGAGCTGTTTTTT	CASSPDRGNTGELFF
TRBJ2-1	TRBV20-1	15	TRBD2	TGCAGTGCTAGTCTAGCGGCTAAATCCTACAATGAGCAGTTCTTC	CSASLAAKSYNEQFF
TRBJ2-3	TRBV6-5	13	-	TGTGCCAGCAGTTTGCTGGGGGGAGGAACGCAGTATTTT	CASSLLGGGTQYF
TRBJ2-3	TRBV9	18	-	TGTGCCAGCAGCGTTTTACAGGTTATCGGCGAAGGCACAGATACGCAGTATTTT	CASSVLQVIGEGTDTQYF
TRBJ2-3	TRBV7-8	19	TRBD2	TGTGCCAGCAGCTTTGCTTTTCGAGTCAGCGGGGGGATTTCTGAAGGGCAGTATTTT	CASSFAFRVSGGISEGQYF
TRBJ2-3	TRBV7-3	15	-	TGTGCCAGCAGCTCCCTTGGGGCTCGCACAGATACGCAGTATTTT	CASSSLGARTDTQYF
TRBJ2-1	TRBV19	17	TRBD2	TGTGCCAGTAGCCCTTCAGTCAGACTAGCGGGAGGGAATGAGCAGTTCTTC	CASSPSVRLAGGNEQFF